The rows below give T cell receptor beta chains drawn from one sample of a study of CD8 T cells in ankylosing spondylitis. MiXCR, run by TCRdb on the 5' RACE reads, gives a single entry per CDR3 protein. In the table there are around 150,000 distinct CDR3 sequences, 5.5% to 7.5% of which are singletons. What was sequenced was blood, either unsorted or a sorted T cell fraction (not recorded which). The receptor source for this set is a female donor with ankylosing spondylitis or in good health (not recorded which). CDR3s include the opening cysteine and the closing phenylalanine or tryptophan. The order of the fields is V gene, clone size, J gene, D gene, CDR3 DNA, CDR3 protein. D genes are given only for firm matches. Rows give clone size only sometimes, using once, few, many, or a class for an expanded clone.

V gene: TRBV7-8
clone size: many
J gene: TRBJ2-6
D gene: -
CDR3 DNA: TGTGCCAGCAGCTCGACAGATTACGGGGCCAACGTCCTGACTTTC
CDR3 protein: CASSSTDYGANVLTF

V gene: TRBV5-5
clone size: many
J gene: TRBJ2-6
D gene: -
CDR3 DNA: TGTGCCAGCAGCTTGGAGTTTTTCTCTGGGGCCAACGTCCTGACTTTC
CDR3 protein: CASSLEFFSGANVLTF

V gene: TRBV27
clone size: many
J gene: TRBJ2-1
D gene: -
CDR3 DNA: TGTGCCAGCAGTTTCGAACAGCCAACCTACAATGAGCAGTTCTTC
CDR3 protein: CASSFEQPTYNEQFF

V gene: TRBV12-3/TRBV12-4
clone size: many
J gene: TRBJ1-1
D gene: -
CDR3 DNA: TGTGCCAGCAGTTTGTTCTTGGACGCTGAAGCTTTCTTT
CDR3 protein: CASSLFLDAEAFF

V gene: TRBV12-3/TRBV12-4
clone size: many
J gene: TRBJ1-1
D gene: -
CDR3 DNA: TGTGCCAGCAACGAACAGGGTGCCGTCGCTGAAGCTTTCTTT
CDR3 protein: CASNEQGAVAEAFF

V gene: TRBV5-1
clone size: many
J gene: TRBJ1-1
D gene: -
CDR3 DNA: TGCGCCAGCAGCAATGGTGCGGTAGAGAGTGAAGCTTTCTTT
CDR3 protein: CASSNGAVESEAFF

V gene: TRBV30
clone size: few
J gene: TRBJ2-2
D gene: TRBD1
CDR3 DNA: TGTGCCTGCCAACCAAGGACAGGGAACACCGGGGAGCTGTTTTTT
CDR3 protein: CACQPRTGNTGELFF

V gene: TRBV30
clone size: -
J gene: TRBJ2-6
D gene: -
CDR3 DNA: TGTGCCTGGAGTTCGACGGGGACACCCTCTGGGGCCAACGTCCTGACTTTC
CDR3 protein: CAWSSTGTPSGANVLTF

V gene: TRBV12-3/TRBV12-4
clone size: many
J gene: TRBJ1-5
D gene: -
CDR3 DNA: TGTGCCAGCAGTTTATTGCAACAGCCCCAGCATTTT
CDR3 protein: CASSLLQQPQHF

V gene: TRBV5-1
clone size: many
J gene: TRBJ2-3
D gene: -
CDR3 DNA: TGCGCCAGCAGCTTGGCCCGGGCTTCAGATACGCAGTATTTT
CDR3 protein: CASSLARASDTQYF

V gene: TRBV4-2
clone size: many
J gene: TRBJ2-1
D gene: TRBD2
CDR3 DNA: TGTGCCAGCAGCCAAGATGCGGGGGGGTTCAATGAGCAGTTCTTC
CDR3 protein: CASSQDAGGFNEQFF

V gene: TRBV20-1
clone size: many
J gene: TRBJ1-1
D gene: -
CDR3 DNA: TGCAGTGCTAGATCACTTCTTCCGGACACTGAAGCTTTCTTT
CDR3 protein: CSARSLLPDTEAFF

V gene: TRBV7-3
clone size: many
J gene: TRBJ2-2
D gene: -
CDR3 DNA: TGTGCCAGCAGCTACGACAGTCCCGGGGAGCTGTTTTTT
CDR3 protein: CASSYDSPGELFF

V gene: TRBV20-1
clone size: many
J gene: TRBJ1-1
D gene: -
CDR3 DNA: TGCAGTGCAAGGACGGAAAACACTGAAGCTTTCTTT
CDR3 protein: CSARTENTEAFF